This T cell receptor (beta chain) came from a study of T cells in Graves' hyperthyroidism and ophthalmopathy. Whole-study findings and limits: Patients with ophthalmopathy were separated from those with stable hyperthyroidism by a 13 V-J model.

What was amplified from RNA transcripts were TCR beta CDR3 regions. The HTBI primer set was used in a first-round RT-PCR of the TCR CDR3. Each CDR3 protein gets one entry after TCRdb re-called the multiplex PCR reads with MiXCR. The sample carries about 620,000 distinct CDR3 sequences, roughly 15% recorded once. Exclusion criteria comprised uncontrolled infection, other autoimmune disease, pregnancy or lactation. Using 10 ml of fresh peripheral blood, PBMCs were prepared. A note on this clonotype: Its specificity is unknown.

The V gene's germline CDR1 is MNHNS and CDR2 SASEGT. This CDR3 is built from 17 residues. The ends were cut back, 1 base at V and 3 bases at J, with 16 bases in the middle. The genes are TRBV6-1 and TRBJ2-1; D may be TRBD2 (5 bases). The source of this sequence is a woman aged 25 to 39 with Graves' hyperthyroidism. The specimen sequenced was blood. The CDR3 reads CASSEDPGSLLYNEQFF. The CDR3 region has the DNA TGTGCCAGCAGTGAAGATCCGGGATCGCTCCTCTACAATGAGCAGTTCTTC.